These T cell receptor beta chains were read from a single sample in a study of response to subunit inactivated influenza vaccine. MiXCR, applied by TCRdb to the RT-PCR reads, yields one record per CDR3 protein. Among fewer than 700,000 distinct CDR3 sequences listed, 10% to 15% were seen once. The sample in question was PBMCs from blood, obtained roughly 48 days after vaccination. These receptors were collected from a man between 45 and 60 years old who received an inactivated influenza vaccine. Both conserved end residues are part of each CDR3. D genes are given only for firm matches. Size is stated for part of the rows, as once, few or many counts, or as a class when the clone is expanded.

d_call clone_size j_call v_call cdr3_nt cdr3_aa
TRBD2 NA TRBJ2-1 TRBV2 TGTGCCAGCAGGGGGACTAGCGGGAGGGGGTCCTACAATGAGCAGTTCTTC CASRGTSGRGSYNEQFF
NA NA TRBJ2-7 TRBV6-1 TGTGCCAGCAGGACCGGGACTGAGAGCTCCTACGAGCAGTACTTC CASRTGTESSYEQYF
NA few TRBJ2-5 TRBV14 TGTGCCAGCAGCCAAGATGAGAGGGTGCTGGAGACCCAGTACTTC CASSQDERVLETQYF
TRBD1 few TRBJ1-3 TRBV5-1 TGCGCCAGCAGCCCGGACAGGGGGGAAGGAAACACCATATATTTT CASSPDRGEGNTIYF
NA NA TRBJ2-1 TRBV20-1 TGCAGTGCTACAGATTTCCGGATGGGCTTGAATGAGCAGTTCTTC CSATDFRMGLNEQFF
TRBD1 NA TRBJ1-2 TRBV29-1 TGCAGCGTTAACTACGGGACAGGTTATGGCTACACCTTC CSVNYGTGYGYTF
TRBD1 many TRBJ1-1 TRBV10-3 TGTGCCATCAGTGAGCGACAGGGAGGAAGGAACACTGAAGCTTTCTTT CAISERQGGRNTEAFF
TRBD2 NA TRBJ2-2 TRBV6-2/TRBV6-3 TGTACCAGCAGGTCAGGGACTAGCGGGAGGGCCTGGCAGAACACCGGGGAGCTGTTTTTT CTSRSGTSGRAWQNTGELFF
NA NA TRBJ2-5 TRBV12-3/TRBV12-4 TGTGCCAGCAGGCTTCCCGGTGGCCAAGAGACCCAGTACTTC CASRLPGGQETQYF
NA NA TRBJ2-7 TRBV15 TGTGCCACCAGCAGAGATATAGGGCAGTCCTACGAGCAGTACTTC CATSRDIGQSYEQYF
TRBD2 NA TRBJ2-3 TRBV4-2 TGTGCCAGCAGCCAAGATCGTTTGGCGGGGGGGAGCACAGATACGCAGTATTTT CASSQDRLAGGSTDTQYF
NA few TRBJ2-6 TRBV7-9 TGTGCCAGCAGCTTAGGGGCGGGGAACGTCCTGACTTTC CASSLGAGNVLTF
NA many TRBJ1-1 TRBV20-1 TGCAGTGCTAGGGGCAGAAACACTGAAGCTTTCTTT CSARGRNTEAFF
NA few TRBJ2-1 TRBV10-3 TGTGCCATCAGCAGGAGGAGGGAAGACACCTACAATGAGCAGTTCTTC CAISRRREDTYNEQFF
TRBD2 NA TRBJ2-1 TRBV7-9 TGTGCCAGCAGCAGAGCGGGAGGGCTCTACAATGAGCAGTTCTTC CASSRAGGLYNEQFF
NA few TRBJ2-1 TRBV2 TGTGCCAGCACCCAATCGGGGGTCTACAATGAGCAGTTCTTC CASTQSGVYNEQFF
NA many TRBJ2-7 TRBV5-5 TGTGCCAGCAGCTTCGACTTTGCAGGGGTGGGCGAGCAGTACTTC CASSFDFAGVGEQYF
TRBD1 few TRBJ2-3 TRBV4-3 TGCGCCAGAAGGGGACAGAGCACAGATACGCAGTATTTT CARRGQSTDTQYF
TRBD1 NA TRBJ2-5 TRBV27 TGTGCCAGCAGTCCCGCACCGGGACAGGGAGCAGAGACCCAGTACTTC CASSPAPGQGAETQYF
TRBD2 NA TRBJ2-7 TRBV6-1 TGTGCCAGCAGTCAAGGGACTAGTGAATCCGAGCAGTACTTC CASSQGTSESEQYF
TRBD1 NA TRBJ2-7 TRBV7-8 TGTGCCAGCAGCTTAGGTCCATGGACAGGGGGCTACGAGCAGTACTTC CASSLGPWTGGYEQYF
NA NA TRBJ2-7 TRBV3-1 TGTGCCAGCAGCCAAGTTGGCGGGGCCGAGCAGTACTTC CASSQVGGAEQYF
NA few TRBJ1-2 TRBV4-3 TGCGCCAGCAGCCAAGAGACTAGGGCAGCTGGCTACACCTTC CASSQETRAAGYTF
NA many TRBJ2-1 TRBV12-3/TRBV12-4 TGTGCCAGCATTACTTGGCGGGGGCAAAGCTCCTACAATGAGCAGTTCTTC CASITWRGQSSYNEQFF
NA NA TRBJ2-1 TRBV12-3/TRBV12-4 TGTGCCAGCAGTTTACGACAGTACAATGAGCAGTTCTTC CASSLRQYNEQFF
NA NA TRBJ2-7 TRBV4-1 TGCGCCAGCAGCCAAGGTACAGGGCATTACGAGCAGTACTTC CASSQGTGHYEQYF
TRBD1 NA TRBJ1-2 TRBV28 TGTGCCAGCAGTTCGAACGGACAGGCCCCTAACTATGGCTACACCTTC CASSSNGQAPNYGYTF
TRBD2 many TRBJ2-1 TRBV7-8 TGTGCCAGCAGCGGATACCAACCGAGAGGGGAGGGTGAGCAGTTCTTC CASSGYQPRGEGEQFF
NA NA TRBJ2-7 TRBV7-2 TGTGCCAGCAGCCCCAATTGGGGAGGTTATGCCTACGAGCAGTACTTC CASSPNWGGYAYEQYF
NA NA TRBJ1-5 TRBV7-2 TGTGCCAGCGCCGGGGACAATCAGCCCCAGCATTTT CASAGDNQPQHF
TRBD2 NA TRBJ2-1 TRBV10-3 TGTGCCATCAGTGAGTCGGGGGGACTAGCGGGGGGAAACAATGAGCAGTTCTTC CAISESGGLAGGNNEQFF
NA few TRBJ2-1 TRBV4-3 TGCGCCAGCAGCCAAGACAGGCTAGCGAGTGGTGAGCAGTTCTTC CASSQDRLASGEQFF
NA many TRBJ2-7 TRBV12-3/TRBV12-4 TGTGCCAGCAGTTTCAGGGTGACCTACGAGCAGTACTTC CASSFRVTYEQYF
NA NA TRBJ2-4 TRBV6-2/TRBV6-3 TGTGCCAGCAGTTACTCGACGGAGGGTAAAAACATTCAGTACTTC CASSYSTEGKNIQYF
TRBD2 many TRBJ2-7 TRBV15 TGTGCCACCAGCAGAGGCGCGGGAGGGCCATTCGAGCAGTACTTC CATSRGAGGPFEQYF
TRBD2 NA TRBJ2-1 TRBV6-2/TRBV6-3 TGTGCCAGCAGTTACTCCTCTAGCGGGAGGACGGGGGATGAGCAGTTCTTC CASSYSSSGRTGDEQFF
NA many TRBJ1-6 TRBV9 TGTGCCAGCAGCCCGGGGGAAAATTCACCCCTCCACTTT CASSPGENSPLHF
NA NA TRBJ1-1 TRBV29-1 TGCAGCGTTGAAGTTAACACCAACACTGAAGCTTTCTTT CSVEVNTNTEAFF
NA few TRBJ1-1 TRBV29-1 TGCAGCGTTGTGCGAGGGGAACTTCTTGGGACAGAAGCTTTCTTT CSVVRGELLGTEAFF
NA few TRBJ1-6 TRBV4-3 TGCGCCAGCAGCCAAGGGTCCGAGATACGATCACCCCTCCACTTT CASSQGSEIRSPLHF
NA many TRBJ1-3 TRBV7-6 TGTGCCAGCAGCCCGGACCCCTCTGGAAACACCATATATTTT CASSPDPSGNTIYF
NA few TRBJ2-6 TRBV4-1 TGCGCCAGCAGCCAAGAAGGGTCCGGGGCCAACGTCCTGACTTTC CASSQEGSGANVLTF
NA few TRBJ2-2 TRBV7-2 TGTGCCAGCAGCTTGGGACTCAGCGTCACCGGGGAGCTGTTTTTT CASSLGLSVTGELFF
TRBD1 few TRBJ2-1 TRBV6-5 TGTGCCAGCAGTTCCCCCGGGACAGCGGACAATGAGCAGTTCTTC CASSSPGTADNEQFF
NA NA TRBJ2-1 TRBV6-7 TGTGCTAGAGCTCCTGGGTTGGGGGCCTCAGGACCCGGGCTTAACAATGAGCAGTTCTTC CARAPGLGASGPGLNNEQFF
NA many TRBJ2-5 TRBV20-1 TGCAGTGCTAGAAAGATTGGGGCTCCCCAAGAGACCCAGTACTTC CSARKIGAPQETQYF
NA many TRBJ1-1 TRBV12-3/TRBV12-4 TGTGCCAGCACGCCCACGGTAGGGACTGAAGCTTTCTTT CASTPTVGTEAFF
TRBD1 NA TRBJ2-5 TRBV7-9 TGTGCCAGCAGCTTTTTTGCGGACAGGGGGCAAGAGACCCAGTACTTC CASSFFADRGQETQYF
TRBD1 many TRBJ1-1 TRBV5-1 TGCGCCAGCAGCGTAAAGGGACAGGGCCTCGCTGAAGCTTTCTTT CASSVKGQGLAEAFF